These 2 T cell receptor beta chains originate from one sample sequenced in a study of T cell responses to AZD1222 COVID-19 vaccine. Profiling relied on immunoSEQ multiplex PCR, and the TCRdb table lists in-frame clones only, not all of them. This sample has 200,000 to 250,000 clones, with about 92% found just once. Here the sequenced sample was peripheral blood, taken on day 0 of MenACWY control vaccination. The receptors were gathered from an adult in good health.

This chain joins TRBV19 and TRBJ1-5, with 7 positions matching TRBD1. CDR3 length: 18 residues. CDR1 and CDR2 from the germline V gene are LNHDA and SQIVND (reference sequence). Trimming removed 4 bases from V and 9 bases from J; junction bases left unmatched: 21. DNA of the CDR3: TGTGCCAGTAGTAAGAAAGGGTTGGGGACAGTTGCACAATGGCCCCAGCATTTT. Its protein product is CASSKKGLGTVAQWPQHF.

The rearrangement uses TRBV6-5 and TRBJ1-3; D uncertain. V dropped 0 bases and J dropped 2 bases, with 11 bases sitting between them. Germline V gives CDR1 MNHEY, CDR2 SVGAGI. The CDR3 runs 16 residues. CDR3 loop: CASSYSGRMAGNTIYF. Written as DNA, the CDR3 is TGTGCCAGCAGTTACTCGGGCAGAATGGCTGGAAACACCATATATTTT.